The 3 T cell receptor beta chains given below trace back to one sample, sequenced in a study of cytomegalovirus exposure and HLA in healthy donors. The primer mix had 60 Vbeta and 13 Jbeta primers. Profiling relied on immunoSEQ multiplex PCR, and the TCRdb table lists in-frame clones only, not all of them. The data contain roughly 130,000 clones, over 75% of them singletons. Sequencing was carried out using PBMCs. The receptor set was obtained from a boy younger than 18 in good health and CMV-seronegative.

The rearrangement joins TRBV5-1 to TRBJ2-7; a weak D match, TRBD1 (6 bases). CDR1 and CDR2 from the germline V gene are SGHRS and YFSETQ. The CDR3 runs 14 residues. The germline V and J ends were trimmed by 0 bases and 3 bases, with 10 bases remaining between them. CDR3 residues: CASSLVGHRYEQYF. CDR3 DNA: TGCGCCAGCAGCTTGGTGGGACATCGCTACGAGCAGTACTTC.

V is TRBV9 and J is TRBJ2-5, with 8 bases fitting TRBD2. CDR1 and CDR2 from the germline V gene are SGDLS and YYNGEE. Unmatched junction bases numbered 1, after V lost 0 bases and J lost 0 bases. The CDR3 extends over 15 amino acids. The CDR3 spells CASSVGAGDQETQYF. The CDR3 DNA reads TGTGCCAGCAGCGTAGGAGCGGGAGACCAAGAGACCCAGTACTTC.

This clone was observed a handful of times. The CDR3 sequence is CSVEVGDRVRVEQYF. The DNA for the CDR3 is TGCAGCGTTGAAGTGGGAGACAGGGTTAGGGTCGAGCAGTACTTC. The J gene is TRBJ2-7, the V gene TRBV29-1; the match to TRBD1 covers 7 bases. The CDR3 has 15 amino acids. J was trimmed by 6 bases and V by 1 base; bases with no gene match: 12. CDR1 is SQVTM and CDR2 is ANQGSEA in the germline V gene.